The entry that follows covers one TCR beta chain sequence. What it binds is unknown. A second about 7 to 12 cycle PCR used barcoded and J-beta primers. MiXCR, applied by TCRdb to the 5' RACE reads, yields one record per CDR3 protein. The sample consists of 1 million or so distinct CDR3 sequences, 40% to 55% of them appearing once. These data come from a study of blood T cells in healthy people across ages. Overall study results and limits: Higher diversity, along with more naive CD4+ cells, distinguished long-lived donors from aged donors.

The CDR3 sequence is 15 residues long. Each donor supplied roughly 9.1 milliliters of peripheral blood. Sequencing was performed on blood. The V and J genes are TRBV21-1 and TRBJ2-1; the table's TRBD1 call for D was not verified on the DNA. TRBV21-1 has pseudogene status. This TCR was sampled from a woman aged 60 to 75 in good health. The CDR3 sequence is CASSATGWAYNEQFF. The DNA of the CDR3 is TGTGCCAGCAGCGCCACAGGGTGGGCCTACAATGAGCAGTTCTTC.